One sample yielded the 24 T cell receptor beta chains listed below, sequenced in a study of blood T cell repertoires in COVID-19. The protocol was immunoSEQ multiplex PCR, while the TCRdb copy is restricted to in-frame clones and leaves out a portion. The table has some 300,000 clones, more than 85% seen once. Sequences were obtained from peripheral blood. Receptor source: a man aged 65 to 85 with acute or convalescent COVID-19.

The J gene is TRBJ1-5, the V gene TRBV5-6, with 7 bases that match TRBD1. V shed 4 bases, J shed 7 bases, and the junction held 17 bases outside the gene matches. CDR1 and CDR2 from the germline V gene are SGHDT and YYEEEE. The CDR3 is made up of 17 amino acids. The CDR3, as DNA: TGTGCCAGCAGCCGACAGGGCTTTTTTAGGATCGACCAGCCCCAGCATTTT. Residues: CASSRQGFFRIDQPQHF. Looking up the rest from reference TRBV5-6 and TRBJ1-5 gives the full variable domain: DAGVTQSPTHLIKTRGQQVTLRCSPKSGHDTVSWYQQALGQGPQFIFQYYEEEERQRGNFPDRFSGHQFPNYSSELNVNALLLGDSALYLCASSRQGFFRIDQPQHFGDGTRLSIL.

In its sample, this clone was seen a few times. The gene calls are TRBV28 and TRBJ1-6; D call uncertain. The V end lost 5 bases, the J end lost 1 base, and 9 bases lay between the germline ends. Germline V gene sequence: CDR1 MDHEN, CDR2 SYDVKM. The CDR3 length is 15 residues. CDR3 amino acids: CASSPRESYNSPLHF. The DNA for the CDR3 is TGTGCCAGCAGTCCTCGGGAATCCTATAATTCACCCCTCCACTTT.

Only one count was recorded for this clone. V usage is TRBV12-3 or TRBV12-4 and J usage is TRBJ2-2; 7 bases are a match to TRBD1. Losses at the gene ends were 5 bases for V and 8 bases for J; bases not matched to a gene: 5. The CDR3 runs 13 residues. CDR3 in amino acids: CASSQSGGGELFF. CDR3 bases: TGTGCCAGCAGTCAGTCAGGGGGAGGGGAGCTGTTTTTT.

The V and J genes are TRBV3-1 (or the pseudogene TRBV3-2) and TRBJ2-3; TRBD2 matches 8 bases. This CDR3 region has 16 residues. The V and J ends lost 8 bases and 3 bases, in that order; junction bases with no gene match: 13. Germline V gene lookup returns CDR1 LGHDT and CDR2 YNNKEL (reference sequence). CDR3 in amino acids: CASRPSGGGPTDTQYF. The CDR3 bases are TGTGCCAGCCGCCCTTCGGGGGGGGGCCCGACAGATACGCAGTATTTT.

The rearrangement links TRBV2 to TRBJ2-3; D gene unclear. Trimming cost V 4 bases and J 0 bases, with 11 bases left between them. The CDR3 extends over 15 amino acids. Germline V lookup: CDR1 SNHLY, CDR2 FYNNEI. CDR3 residues: CASSGLSRSTDTQYF. In DNA, the CDR3 is TGTGCCAGCAGTGGACTGTCACGCAGCACAGATACGCAGTATTTT. The full variable domain, rest sourced from reference TRBV2 and TRBJ2-3, is EPEVTQTPSHQVTQMGQEVILRCVPISNHLYFYWYRQILGQKVEFLVSFYNNEISEKSEIFDDQFSVERPDGSNFTLKIRSTKLEDSAMYFCASSGLSRSTDTQYFGPGTRLTVL.

The chain uses TRBV20-1 and TRBJ1-2; tentative D call: TRBD1 (5 bases). Germline V gene lookup returns CDR1 DFQATT and CDR2 SNEGSKA (reference sequence). The V end lost 3 bases, the J end lost 6 bases, and 14 bases lay between the germline ends. This CDR3 spans 13 amino acids. The DNA for the CDR3 is TGCAGTGCTAGTCCACCAGGGAGGGATGGCTACACCTTC. Protein sequence: CSASPPGRDGYTF.

The chain carries TRBV10-1 and TRBJ2-7; possible D gene TRBD1, 5 bases. CDR3 size: 15 residues. Trimming cost V 4 bases and J 4 bases, with 17 bases left between them. The V gene's germline CDR1 is WNHNN and CDR2 SYGVQD (reference sequence). DNA for the CDR3: TGCGCCAGCAGTGGGGGCCAGGGCTCTCGGTACGAGCAGTACTTC. Translating gives CASSGGQGSRYEQYF.

This chain links TRBV5-1 with TRBJ2-5; a possible D gene is TRBD2 (7 bases). Germline V lookup: CDR1 SGHRS, CDR2 YFSETQ. There are 15 residues in the CDR3. V was shortened by 3 bases and J by 4 bases, with 16 bases between the two germline ends. The CDR3 region has the DNA TGCGCCAGCAGCTCGGGGGGCAGGGGAAGAGAGACCCAGTACTTC. The encoded protein is CASSSGGRGRETQYF. The full variable domain, in which reference TRBV5-1 and TRBJ2-5 provide the parts outside the CDR3, is KAGVTQTPRYLIKTRGQQVTLSCSPISGHRSVSWYQQTPGQGLQFLFEYFSETQRNKGNFPGRFSGRQFSNSRSEMNVSTLELGDSALYLCASSSGGRGRETQYFGPGTRLLVL.

The CDR3 here is CASSSLAGRPEQYF. The DNA for the CDR3 is TGTGCCAGCAGTTCACTAGCGGGGAGACCCGAGCAGTACTTC. The chain couples TRBV6-2 or TRBV6-3 to TRBJ2-7; 10 bases agree with TRBD2. Per germline, CDR1 MNHEY and CDR2 SVGEGT. The CDR3 has 14 residues. J lost 6 bases, V lost 4 bases, and 6 bases had no gene match.

This rearrangement joins TRBV20-1 to TRBJ2-3; 15 nucleotides line up with TRBD2. This CDR3 has 17 amino acids. Per the germline V gene, CDR1 is DFQATT and CDR2 is SNEGSKA (reference sequence). Losses at the gene ends were 3 bases for V and 5 bases for J; bases not matched to a gene: 9. CDR3: CSASERTSGGAVDTQYF. Here the CDR3 DNA reads TGCAGTGCTAGTGAACGGACTAGCGGGGGGGCCGTAGATACGCAGTATTTT.

This clone appeared a single time. The rearrangement uses TRBV7-9 and TRBJ2-7, with D perhaps TRBD1 (7 bases). The CDR3 runs to 15 residues. Per the germline V gene, CDR1 is SEHNR and CDR2 is FQNEAQ (reference sequence). Trimming stripped 4 bases from V and 6 bases from J, with 19 bases between. CDR3 sequence reads: CASSSSQGGEGEQYF. As DNA, the CDR3 is TGTGCCAGCAGCTCAAGTCAGGGGGGCGAAGGCGAGCAGTACTTC.

J is TRBJ2-6 and V is TRBV5-1; D unresolved. The germline V and J ends were trimmed by 8 bases and 1 base, with 28 bases remaining between them. From germline, CDR1 is SGHRS and CDR2 YFSETQ. The CDR3 totals 20 residues. The CDR3 DNA reads TGCGCCAGTCAACTAAAACCCTTCATATACCCCGAATCTGGGGCCAACGTCCTGACTTTC. It is translated as CASQLKPFIYPESGANVLTF.

The CDR3 DNA follows: TGTGCCAGCGCCGGGGGGACAGGGCTCTACGAGCAGTACTTC. Translated: CASAGGTGLYEQYF. The rearrangement uses TRBV18 and TRBJ2-7; 9 bases align to TRBD1. The germline V gene encodes CDR1 KGHSH and CDR2 LQKENI. V gave up 8 bases and J gave up 3 bases; unmatched junction bases: 8. The CDR3 is 14 amino acids.

The CDR3: CASSTRTNSGNTIYF. The CDR3 nucleotides read TGTGCCAGCTCAACGCGAACTAACTCTGGAAACACCATATATTTT. The J gene is TRBJ1-3, the V gene TRBV18; no reliable D call. Germline V gene sequence: CDR1 KGHSH, CDR2 LQKENI. V lost 5 bases and J lost 0, with 11 bases in between. The CDR3 is 15 residues long.

The chain couples TRBV9 to TRBJ2-3; 11 bases line up with TRBD2. J was trimmed by 0 bases and V by 0 bases; bases with no gene match: 3. This CDR3 region has 17 residues. Germline V CDR1 and CDR2: SGDLS, YYNGEE. Here the CDR3 DNA reads TGTGCCAGCAGCGTAGCGACTAGCGGGACTAGCACAGATACGCAGTATTTT. Its translation is CASSVATSGTSTDTQYF.

V usage is TRBV28 and J usage is TRBJ1-2; D is unresolved. V gave up 7 bases and J gave up 7 bases, with 25 bases separating them. CDR1 and CDR2 from the germline V gene are MDHEN and SYDVKM. This CDR3 is 16 amino acids long. CDR3 in DNA: TGTGCCAGCACCGATAGGCCTTCCTCGAGGACTACTGGCTACACCTTC. Residues: CASTDRPSSRTTGYTF.

This chain links TRBV7-8 with TRBJ2-3; 7 nucleotides match TRBD2. The CDR3 covers 14 residues. The junction had 7 bases not matched to a gene; V was cut back by 5 bases and J by 5 bases. The V gene's germline CDR1 is SGHVS and CDR2 FQNEAQ. CDR3: CASSTYAGVDTQYF. Written as DNA, the CDR3 is TGTGCCAGCAGCACCTATGCGGGAGTAGATACGCAGTATTTT.

The rearrangement links TRBV5-1 to TRBJ1-2; D remains unclear. Per the germline V gene, CDR1 is SGHRS and CDR2 is YFSETQ. With 4 bases removed from V and 3 bases from J, the gap between germline ends came to 16 bases. The CDR3 runs to 15 residues. CDR3 nucleotide sequence: TGCGCCAGCAGCACTATGCCTTCGGGAGACTATGGCTACACCTTC. It translates to CASSTMPSGDYGYTF.

J is TRBJ1-2 and V is TRBV3-1 (or the pseudogene TRBV3-2), with 11 bases that match TRBD1. This CDR3 spans 14 amino acids. Trimming removed 4 bases from V and 6 bases from J; junction bases left unmatched: 4. CDR1 and CDR2 from the germline V gene are LGHDT and YNNKEL (reference sequence). DNA of the CDR3: TGTGCCAGCAGCCGGCCGGGACAGGGGGATGGCTACACCTTC. It codes for CASSRPGQGDGYTF.

This rearrangement joins TRBV11-2 to TRBJ2-5, with a tentative D call TRBD2 (6 bases). CDR1 is SGHAT and CDR2 is FQNNGV in the germline V gene. V dropped 5 bases and J dropped 4 bases, with 14 bases sitting between them. The CDR3 has 14 residues. The CDR3 DNA reads as TGTGCCAGCAGCCAAATGGGGGGTGGAGAGACCCAGTACTTC. The encoded protein is CASSQMGGGETQYF.

The chain carries TRBV3-1 (or the pseudogene TRBV3-2) and TRBJ2-1; no clear D. The germline gives CDR1 LGHDT, CDR2 YNNKEL (reference sequence). V gave up 4 bases and J gave up 0 bases, with 13 bases separating them. This CDR3 contains 16 residues. The chain's CDR3 is CASSPGSSDSYNEQFF. The CDR3 DNA follows: TGTGCCAGCAGCCCCGGCTCCAGCGACTCCTACAATGAGCAGTTCTTC.

As regards this clone: Sequence at one end of the junction differs from germline and may be a read error. The chain uses TRBV20-1 and TRBJ2-7; D is unclear. In germline, CDR1 is DFQATT, CDR2 SNEGSKA (reference sequence). The CDR3 covers 11 residues. The CDR3 sequence is CSAPDFYEQCF. CDR3 nucleotide sequence: TGCAGTGCTCCCGACTTCTACGAGCAGTGCTTC.

The rearrangement links TRBV7-2 to TRBJ2-1; 9 bases align to TRBD1. J gave up 9 bases and V 2 bases, and 8 bases lay outside the gene matches. CDR1 is SGHTA, CDR2 FQGNSA, per germline. CDR3 length equals 15 residues. Here the CDR3 DNA reads TGTGCCAGCAGCTTATCACGGGACAGGGTTAGTGAGCAGTTCTTC. Its protein product is CASSLSRDRVSEQFF.

This clone was observed a single time. The V and J genes are TRBV10-3 and TRBJ1-6; 8 bases map to TRBD1. There are 15 residues in the CDR3. Germline V CDR1 and CDR2: ENHRY, SYGVKD. Trimming cost V 2 bases and J 9 bases; bases outside gene matches: 6. The DNA of the CDR3 is TGTGCCATCAGTGAGGAGGACAGGGTAGGTTCACCCCTCCACTTT. It specifies CAISEEDRVGSPLHF.